These T cell receptor beta chains were read from a single sample in a study of T cell responses to AZD1222 COVID-19 vaccine. Here immunoSEQ multiplex PCR was the method, and the copy in TCRdb shows in-frame clones only, minus some. The sample consists of under 140,000 clones, about 87% of them appearing once. Sample: peripheral blood, taken on day 0 of AZD1222 vaccination. These receptors all come from an adult in good health. The CDR3 runs from the conserved cysteine through the conserved F or W. Each record gives: CDR3 length, V gene, D gene, clone size, J gene, CDR3 protein, CDR3 DNA. A D gene is named only where the DNA matches it firmly. Size tells how often a clone was seen (once, few, many) or the class of an expanded clone, and some rows leave it out.

length: 14; V: TRBV10-3; D: .; size: .; J: TRBJ1-2; CDR3: CAISEFKGKRGYTF; DNA: TGTGCCATCAGTGAGTTCAAGGGGAAGAGAGGCTACACCTTC
length: 15; V: TRBV2; D: TRBD1; size: .; J: TRBJ2-1; CDR3: CASTGTGGSYNEQFF; DNA: TGTGCCAGCACAGGGACAGGGGGCTCTTACAATGAGCAGTTCTTC
length: 21; V: TRBV3-1/TRBV3-2; D: .; size: .; J: TRBJ1-1; CDR3: CASSQAPVRVIDYGRNTEAFF; DNA: TGTGCCAGCAGCCAAGCCCCCGTGCGCGTTATTGACTACGGGAGGAACACTGAAGCTTTCTTT
length: 11; V: TRBV24-1; D: .; size: .; J: TRBJ1-1; CDR3: CATSDSSEAFF; DNA: TGTGCCACCAGTGATTCCTCTGAAGCTTTCTTT
length: 14; V: TRBV18; D: .; size: .; J: TRBJ1-2; CDR3: CASSPNVQGNGYTF; DNA: TGTGCCAGCTCACCGAATGTACAGGGAAATGGCTACACCTTC
length: 12; V: TRBV4-1; D: .; size: .; J: TRBJ1-1; CDR3: CASSQDNSEAFF; DNA: TGCGCCAGCAGCCAAGATAACAGTGAAGCTTTCTTT
length: 15; V: TRBV24-1; D: TRBD1; size: .; J: TRBJ2-7; CDR3: CATSETGTGGHEQYF; DNA: TGTGCCACCAGTGAAACCGGGACAGGGGGTCACGAGCAGTACTTC
length: 17; V: TRBV27; D: .; size: .; J: TRBJ1-1; CDR3: CASYLIKHPRGNTEAFF; DNA: TGTGCCAGCTATCTTATAAAACACCCGCGGGGGAACACTGAAGCTTTCTTT
length: 14; V: TRBV5-4; D: .; size: .; J: TRBJ1-1; CDR3: CASRRDWGNTEAFF; DNA: TGTGCCAGCCGGAGGGACTGGGGGAACACTGAAGCTTTCTTT
length: 17; V: TRBV3-1/TRBV3-2; D: .; size: .; J: TRBJ1-6; CDR3: CASSQAGPRNWNSPLHF; DNA: TGTGCCAGCAGCCAAGCGGGGCCTCGTAACTGGAATTCACCCCTCCACTTT
length: 14; V: TRBV11-2; D: .; size: few; J: TRBJ1-1; CDR3: CASSPWGGGTEAFF; DNA: TGTGCCAGCAGCCCCTGGGGGGGTGGTACTGAAGCTTTCTTT
length: 13; V: TRBV6-5; D: TRBD1; size: .; J: TRBJ1-1; CDR3: CASKRQGYFEAFF; DNA: TGTGCCAGCAAACGACAGGGGTATTTTGAAGCTTTCTTT
length: 18; V: TRBV5-4; D: TRBD1; size: once; J: TRBJ1-4; CDR3: CASSLGRQGASSNEKLFF; DNA: TGTGCCAGCAGCTTGGGAAGGCAGGGGGCCTCCAGTAATGAAAAACTGTTTTTT
length: 16; V: TRBV4-2; D: .; size: .; J: TRBJ2-7; CDR3: CASSQDPTAIPYEQYF; DNA: TGTGCCAGCAGCCAAGATCCGACAGCAATTCCCTACGAGCAGTACTTC
length: 15; V: TRBV9; D: TRBD2; size: .; J: TRBJ2-5; CDR3: CASSVGTSSQETQYF; DNA: TGTGCCAGCAGCGTAGGGACTAGCAGTCAAGAGACCCAGTACTTC
length: 13; V: TRBV28; D: .; size: .; J: TRBJ1-1; CDR3: CASRPGTYTEAFF; DNA: TGTGCCAGCAGACCAGGGACCTACACTGAAGCTTTCTTT
length: 15; V: TRBV10-2; D: TRBD2; size: .; J: TRBJ2-7; CDR3: CASRGTSGGAHEQYF; DNA: TGCGCCAGCAGGGGCACTAGCGGCGGGGCCCACGAGCAGTACTTC
length: 11; V: TRBV29-1; D: TRBD1; size: .; J: TRBJ2-3; CDR3: CSVSGGLTQYF; DNA: TGCAGCGTTTCAGGGGGCTTGACGCAGTATTTT
length: 12; V: TRBV3-1/TRBV3-2; D: .; size: .; J: TRBJ2-7; CDR3: CASSPGRYEQYF; DNA: TGTGCCAGCAGCCCGGGACGTTACGAGCAGTACTTC
length: 13; V: TRBV30; D: .; size: .; J: TRBJ1-6; CDR3: CAWGAIKRSPLHF; DNA: TGTGCCTGGGGGGCGATAAAGCGTTCACCCCTCCACTTT
length: 12; V: TRBV29-1; D: .; size: .; J: TRBJ2-7; CDR3: CSVAVSNYEQYF; DNA: TGCAGCGTTGCGGTGTCCAACTACGAGCAGTACTTC
length: 12; V: TRBV5-1; D: .; size: .; J: TRBJ1-2; CDR3: CASSFIGDRYTF; DNA: TGCGCCAGCAGCTTTATTGGAGACCGCTACACCTTC
length: 12; V: TRBV7-9; D: .; size: .; J: TRBJ1-2; CDR3: CASSFGNYGYTF; DNA: TGTGCCAGCAGCTTTGGTAACTATGGCTACACCTTC
length: 15; V: TRBV6-5; D: .; size: .; J: TRBJ2-2; CDR3: CASSYKRVGGGELFF; DNA: TGTGCCAGCAGTTACAAGCGGGTGGGCGGCGGGGAGCTGTTTTTT
length: 14; V: TRBV5-1; D: .; size: .; J: TRBJ1-4; CDR3: CASSFRSSREKLFF; DNA: TGCGCCAGCAGCTTCCGATCCTCTAGAGAAAAACTGTTTTTT
length: 15; V: TRBV7-6; D: .; size: .; J: TRBJ2-7; CDR3: CASSLGGRQRNEQYF; DNA: TGTGCCAGCAGCTTAGGAGGGAGACAGCGTAACGAGCAGTACTTC
length: 14; V: TRBV4-1; D: .; size: .; J: TRBJ1-1; CDR3: CASRQQGWDTEAFF; DNA: TGCGCCAGCAGGCAACAGGGCTGGGACACTGAAGCTTTCTTT
length: 17; V: TRBV6-1; D: .; size: .; J: TRBJ1-2; CDR3: CASSEASRSSWPIHYTF; DNA: TGTGCCAGCAGTGAAGCGTCCAGGTCCTCCTGGCCCATCCACTACACCTTC
length: 11; V: TRBV12-3/TRBV12-4; D: .; size: .; J: TRBJ2-7; CDR3: CASSISYEQYF; DNA: TGTGCCAGCAGTATTTCATACGAGCAGTACTTC
length: 12; V: TRBV7-7; D: .; size: .; J: TRBJ2-5; CDR3: CASSQNRETQYF; DNA: TGTGCCAGCAGCCAAAACCGGGAGACCCAGTACTTC
length: 16; V: TRBV30; D: .; size: few; J: TRBJ2-2; CDR3: CAWSVTWDTATGELFF; DNA: TGTGCCTGGAGTGTTACCTGGGACACAGCGACCGGGGAGCTGTTTTTT
length: 15; V: TRBV30; D: .; size: .; J: TRBJ1-5; CDR3: CAWSSAPGSGQPQHF; DNA: TGTGCCTGGAGCTCCGCACCGGGAAGCGGGCAGCCCCAGCATTTT
length: 13; V: TRBV6-1; D: .; size: .; J: TRBJ1-4; CDR3: CASSELADEKLFF; DNA: TGTGCCAGCAGTGAATTGGCGGATGAAAAACTGTTTTTT
length: 16; V: TRBV24-1; D: .; size: .; J: TRBJ2-4; CDR3: CATSDPTGVAKNIQYF; DNA: TGTGCCACCAGTGACCCGACAGGAGTAGCCAAAAACATTCAGTACTTC
length: 15; V: TRBV18; D: .; size: .; J: TRBJ1-1; CDR3: CASSAMDKMNTEAFF; DNA: TGTGCCAGCTCAGCAATGGACAAAATGAACACTGAAGCTTTCTTT
length: 13; V: TRBV19; D: .; size: .; J: TRBJ2-2; CDR3: CASSIVDTGELFF; DNA: TGTGCCAGTAGTATAGTGGACACCGGGGAGCTGTTTTTT
length: 12; V: TRBV10-1; D: .; size: .; J: TRBJ1-2; CDR3: CASSDPKGGYTF; DNA: TGCGCCAGCAGTGACCCAAAGGGAGGCTACACCTTC
length: 15; V: TRBV6-2/TRBV6-3; D: TRBD1; size: once; J: TRBJ1-2; CDR3: CASSPTGQANYGYTF; DNA: TGTGCCAGCAGTCCCACAGGACAGGCTAACTATGGCTACACCTTC
length: 16; V: TRBV5-1; D: .; size: once; J: TRBJ1-3; CDR3: CASSLGAGRPGNTIYF; DNA: TGCGCCAGCAGCTTGGGGGCAGGCCGACCTGGAAACACCATATATTTT
length: 16; V: TRBV27; D: TRBD2; size: .; J: TRBJ2-3; CDR3: CASGREGLAGRDTQYF; DNA: TGTGCCAGCGGCCGGGAAGGACTAGCCGGAAGAGATACGCAGTATTTT
length: 14; V: TRBV4-1; D: .; size: .; J: TRBJ1-1; CDR3: CASSFGGENTEAFF; DNA: TGCGCCAGCAGCTTTGGTGGGGAGAACACTGAAGCTTTCTTT
length: 15; V: TRBV18; D: TRBD2; size: .; J: TRBJ2-7; CDR3: CASSPGSGRTYEQYF; DNA: TGTGCCAGCTCACCAGGCAGCGGGAGGACCTACGAGCAGTACTTC
length: 15; V: TRBV9; D: .; size: .; J: TRBJ2-1; CDR3: CASSVAGGSYNEQFF; DNA: TGTGCCAGCAGCGTAGCCGGGGGTTCCTACAATGAGCAGTTCTTC
length: 14; V: TRBV15; D: .; size: .; J: TRBJ1-3; CDR3: CATSRASPLGAIYF; DNA: TGTGCCACCAGCAGAGCTTCCCCACTTGGTGCCATATATTTT
length: 14; V: TRBV5-1; D: .; size: .; J: TRBJ1-1; CDR3: CASTTGGISTEAFF; DNA: TGCGCCAGCACCACGGGTGGGATTAGCACTGAAGCTTTCTTT
length: 12; V: TRBV19; D: .; size: .; J: TRBJ1-2; CDR3: CASSARYLGYTF; DNA: TGTGCCAGTAGTGCCCGGTATCTGGGCTACACCTTC
length: 13; V: TRBV3-1/TRBV3-2; D: TRBD1; size: once; J: TRBJ1-5; CDR3: CASSRQGGQPQHF; DNA: TGTGCCAGCAGCCGACAGGGGGGTCAGCCCCAGCATTTT
length: 11; V: TRBV30; D: .; size: once; J: TRBJ2-7; CDR3: CASGTSYEQYF; DNA: TGTGCCTCCGGGACCTCCTACGAGCAGTACTTC
length: 17; V: TRBV4-1; D: .; size: .; J: TRBJ1-1; CDR3: CASSQDFRGTGGTEAFF; DNA: TGCGCCAGCAGCCAAGACTTCAGGGGCACGGGGGGCACTGAAGCTTTCTTT
length: 15; V: TRBV11-2; D: .; size: .; J: TRBJ2-1; CDR3: CASSQPRQGIREQFF; DNA: TGTGCCAGCAGCCAACCAAGGCAGGGGATACGTGAGCAGTTCTTC
length: 13; V: TRBV3-1/TRBV3-2; D: .; size: .; J: TRBJ1-1; CDR3: CASSQVEGTEAFF; DNA: TGTGCCAGCAGCCAAGTGGAGGGCACTGAAGCTTTCTTT
length: 14; V: TRBV5-1; D: .; size: .; J: TRBJ2-7; CDR3: CASSLKTSPYEQYF; DNA: TGCGCCAGCAGCTTGAAGACTTCACCCTACGAGCAGTACTTC
length: 15; V: TRBV27; D: .; size: few; J: TRBJ2-5; CDR3: CASSPGGTWGETQYF; DNA: TGTGCCAGCAGTCCCGGGGGGACATGGGGAGAGACCCAGTACTTC
length: 14; V: TRBV24-1; D: .; size: .; J: TRBJ1-2; CDR3: CATSDSVHIYGYTF; DNA: TGTGCCACCAGTGATTCGGTGCATATCTATGGCTACACCTTC
length: 12; V: TRBV6-1; D: .; size: .; J: TRBJ1-1; CDR3: CASREVGGLAFF; DNA: TGTGCCAGCAGAGAAGTGGGGGGCCTCGCTTTCTTT
length: 11; V: TRBV10-3; D: .; size: few; J: TRBJ1-2; CDR3: CAISEGGGYTF; DNA: TGTGCCATCAGTGAGGGTGGAGGCTACACCTTC
length: 16; V: TRBV9; D: .; size: .; J: TRBJ1-3; CDR3: CASSVEGESSGNTIYF; DNA: TGTGCCAGCAGCGTAGAGGGGGAGAGCTCTGGAAACACCATATATTTT
length: 14; V: TRBV18; D: .; size: .; J: TRBJ1-1; CDR3: CASSRGAENTEAFF; DNA: TGTGCCAGCTCCCGTGGAGCAGAAAACACTGAAGCTTTCTTT
length: 15; V: TRBV4-1; D: .; size: .; J: TRBJ2-3; CDR3: CASSHHGLSTDTQYF; DNA: TGCGCCAGCAGCCACCATGGACTATCCACAGATACGCAGTATTTT